The TCR beta chain described here comes from a study of control samples from healthy donors and cancer patients. Trimming removed 3 bases at V and 8 bases at J, with 13 bases between. The CDR3 is made up of 13 amino acids. Produced via immunoSEQ multiplex PCR; TCRdb's table is partial and in-frame only. The table lists about 120,000 clones, 85% to 90% of them singletons. The chain joins TRBV12-3 or TRBV12-4 to TRBJ1-1; D is unclear. The source is a woman between 50 and 59 years old with colorectal cancer. Sequencing used PBMCs. CDR3 residues: CASSFLRRGEAFF. The CDR3 DNA sequence: TGTGCCAGCAGTTTTTTACGGAGAGGAGAAGCTTTCTTT.